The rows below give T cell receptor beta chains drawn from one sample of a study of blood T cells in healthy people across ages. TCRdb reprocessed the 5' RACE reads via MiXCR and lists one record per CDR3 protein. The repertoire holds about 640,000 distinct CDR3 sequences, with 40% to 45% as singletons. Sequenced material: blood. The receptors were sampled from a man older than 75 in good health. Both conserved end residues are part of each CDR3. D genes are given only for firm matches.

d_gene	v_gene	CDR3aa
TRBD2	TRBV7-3	CASSRDGGRAYEQYF
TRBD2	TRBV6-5	CASSTGGLASYEQYF
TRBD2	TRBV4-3	CASSQDGGSGSPDTQYF
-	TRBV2	CASSEALTYLGTEAFF
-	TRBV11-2	CASSLRRGGRTDTQYF
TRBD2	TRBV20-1	CSAPGLAGASTDTQYF
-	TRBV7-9	CASSLGPGITNEQFF
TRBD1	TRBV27	CASSLRDRGPHKRDSPLHF
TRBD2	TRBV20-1	CSARWLAGADTQYF
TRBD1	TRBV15	CATSSRTGVNSNQPQHF
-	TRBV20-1	CSVRQVSSYNEQYF
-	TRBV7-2	CASSSWGSSYNEQFF
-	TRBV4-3	CASSQDWGSRSTDTQYF
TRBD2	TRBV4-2	CASSYRSGGTRTGELFF
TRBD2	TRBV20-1	CSARNAREDSKTQYF
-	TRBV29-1	CSVGGQGSLEYGYTF
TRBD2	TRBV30	CAWTMGSGGLKQYF
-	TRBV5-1	CASSLEAESSYEQYF
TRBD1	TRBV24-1	CATGSGDSGETQYF
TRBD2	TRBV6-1	CASQSGLAGGGNEQFF
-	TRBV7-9	CASSLGRGDSPLHF
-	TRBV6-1	CASTTAKMETQYF
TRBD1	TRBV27	CASSFKRTGGAFF
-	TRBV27	CASSLSSTANEKLFF
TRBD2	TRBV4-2	CASSLGTSGGLSTDTQYF
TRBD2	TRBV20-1	CSAGLAGIYNEQFF
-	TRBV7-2	CASSLSQSSYNEQFF
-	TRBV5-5	CASSLAGRGGPYGYTF
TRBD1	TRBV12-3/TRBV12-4	CASSLAGTALSEKLFF
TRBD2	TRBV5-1	CASSSGTRITDTQYF
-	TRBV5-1	CASSFTTGANVLTF
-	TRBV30	CAWRDSLMVEKLFF
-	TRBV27	CASRPSAPVRETQYF
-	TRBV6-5	CASNDNTDTQYF
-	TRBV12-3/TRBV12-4	CASSLVGITDTQYF
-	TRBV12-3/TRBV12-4	CASSLQWNTGELFF
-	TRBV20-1	CSASLDLSYEQYF
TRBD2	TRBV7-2	CASSLLLAGVSGELFF
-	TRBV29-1	CSVEDYGQPQHF
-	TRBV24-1	CATSDSTPDTQYF
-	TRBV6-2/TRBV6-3	CASSYRLYNEQFF